The clone carrying this T cell receptor (beta chain) has just a few counts. This sample is part of a study of T-cell memory formation after mild COVID-19. TCRdb re-called the 5' RACE reads through MiXCR, storing one row per CDR3 protein. Among 200,000 to 300,000 distinct CDR3 sequences listed, about a sixth were seen once. The receptor comes from a man aged 18-30 years who had mild COVID-19 (a few samples of this study predate the infection). Cell type and time point are not known. Sequenced input: PBMCs or a T cell subset sorted from them (not recorded which).

The CDR3 bases are TGTGCCACCAGTGATGCACTAGCGGGGGGGCAAAACATTCAGTACTTC. This encodes CATSDALAGGQNIQYF. The rearrangement uses TRBV24-1 and TRBJ2-4; 13 bases match TRBD2. Germline CDR1 KGHDR, CDR2 SFDVKD. The CDR3 totals 16 residues. With 3 bases clipped from V and 5 bases from J, the junction kept 3 bases outside the gene matches.